This T cell receptor (beta chain) was identified during a study of blood T cell repertoires in COVID-19. Study at large: Acute and convalescent COVID-19 samples came from the United States, Italy and Spain. T cells, B-cell-depleted T cells, or PBMCs supplied cDNA or gDNA.

CDR1 is KGHSH and CDR2 is LQKENI in the germline V gene. The CDR3 consists of 16 residues. J gave up 4 bases and V 8 bases, and 14 bases lay outside the gene matches. Authors' processing steps: It was from reference gene primer amplification that nucleated cell counts were estimated. Sequencing used immunoSEQ multiplex PCR; TCRdb keeps in-frame clones, though not all of them. V, J and clone size derive from that table, while D and trimming were established from the DNA sequence. The sample carries under 200,000 clones, about 85% recorded once. Enrollees, about 18 to 89 years old, lived in 25 or so US areas.

Material for sequencing was PBMCs or T cells enriched from blood (not recorded which). This TCR was recovered from a woman in her thirties or forties in a cohort exposed to, infected with or recovered from COVID-19 (not recorded which). The genes are TRBV18 and TRBJ1-1; TRBD1 matches 9 bases. The CDR3 nucleotides are TGTGCCAGCACCTTACAGGGGGCGGATCAGGGCACTGAAGCTTTCTTT. Encoded protein: CASTLQGADQGTEAFF.